This T cell receptor (beta chain) was captured by sequencing in a study of identical twins. Many counts were recorded for this clonotype. TCRdb called the 5' RACE reads again in MiXCR, with one record for every CDR3 protein. The table includes around 1.7 million distinct CDR3 sequences, about 32% detected once. Germline V lookup: CDR1 DFQATT, CDR2 SNEGSKA (reference sequence). V shed 6 bases and J shed 4 bases, with 8 bases lying between them. The CDR3 runs 11 residues. The specimen was cord blood. The chain recombines TRBV20-1 with TRBJ2-3; D remains unclear. This receptor was identified in a newborn girl in good health. CDR3 bases: TGCAGTGCCGAATTCCCAGATACGCAGTATTTT. Its protein is CSAEFPDTQYF.